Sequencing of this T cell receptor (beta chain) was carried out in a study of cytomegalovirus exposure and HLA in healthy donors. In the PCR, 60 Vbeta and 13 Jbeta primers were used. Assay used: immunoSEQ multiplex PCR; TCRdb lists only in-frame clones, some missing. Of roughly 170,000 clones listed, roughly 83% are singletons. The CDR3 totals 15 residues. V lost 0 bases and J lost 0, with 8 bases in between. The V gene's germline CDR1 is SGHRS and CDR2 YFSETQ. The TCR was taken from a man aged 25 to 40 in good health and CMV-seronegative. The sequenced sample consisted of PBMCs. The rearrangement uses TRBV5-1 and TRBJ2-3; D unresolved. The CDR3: CASSLARVSTDTQYF. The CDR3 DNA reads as TGCGCCAGCAGCTTGGCTCGTGTCAGCACAGATACGCAGTATTTT.